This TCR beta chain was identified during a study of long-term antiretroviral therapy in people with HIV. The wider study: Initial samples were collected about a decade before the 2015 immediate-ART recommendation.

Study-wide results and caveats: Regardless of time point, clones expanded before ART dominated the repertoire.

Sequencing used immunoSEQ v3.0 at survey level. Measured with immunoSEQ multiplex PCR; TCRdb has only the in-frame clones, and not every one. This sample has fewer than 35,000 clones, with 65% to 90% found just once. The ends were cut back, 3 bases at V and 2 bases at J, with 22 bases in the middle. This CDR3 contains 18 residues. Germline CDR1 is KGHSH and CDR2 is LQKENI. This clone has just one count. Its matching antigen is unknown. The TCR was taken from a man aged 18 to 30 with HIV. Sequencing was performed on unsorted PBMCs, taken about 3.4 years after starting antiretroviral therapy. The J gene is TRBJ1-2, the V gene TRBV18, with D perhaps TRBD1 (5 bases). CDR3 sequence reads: CASSPTATDRGVNYGYTF. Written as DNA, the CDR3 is TGTGCCAGCTCACCTACCGCTACTGACAGAGGAGTAAACTATGGCTACACCTTC.